Described below is a single TCR beta chain sequence and its context. TCRdb re-called the 5' RACE reads through MiXCR, storing one row per CDR3 protein. Among around 450,000 distinct CDR3 sequences, approximately 15% were seen once, and the ten largest hold about 0.53%. The sample originates from a study of identical twins. The same sample was also used in a study of yellow fever vaccine responses in identical twins. Turning to that study: The authors reported partly convergent, partly personalized vaccine responses in identical twins.

The material sequenced was CD4+ T cells sorted from blood. This clonotype originated in a woman between 18 and 30 years old in good health.

The CDR3 loop reads CASRTTGGWGYTF. The CDR3, as DNA: TGTGCCAGCAGAACTACAGGGGGCTGGGGCTACACCTTC. The gene calls are TRBV27 and TRBJ1-2; 9 nucleotides align to TRBD1. The CDR3 is 13 residues long. Trimming cost V 6 bases and J 8 bases; bases outside gene matches: 7. The germline gives CDR1 MNHEY, CDR2 SMNVEV (reference sequence).